These 9 T cell receptor beta chains share one sample of origin, sequenced in a study of control samples from healthy donors and cancer patients. The repertoire was sequenced with immunoSEQ multiplex PCR; TCRdb's copy has only in-frame clones and lacks some. The sample has 150,000 to 200,000 clones, just under 95% seen once; the top ten hold over 6.5%. Input material: blood. These receptors were collected from a woman in her forties in good health.

The CDR3 DNA sequence: TGTGCCAGCAGCACAGCGACTAGCGGGTCATATGCCCGCTCCTACAATGAGCAGTTCTTC. Its protein is CASSTATSGSYARSYNEQFF. The chain links TRBV9 to TRBJ2-1; 10 nucleotides line up with TRBD2. The trim removed 4 bases at V and 0 bases at J, leaving 16 bases unmatched. CDR1 is SGDLS and CDR2 is YYNGEE in the germline V gene. CDR3 size: 20 residues.

The chain has TRBV19 and TRBJ1-1, with 7 bases fitting TRBD1. The germline gives CDR1 LNHDA, CDR2 SQIVND (reference sequence). The CDR3 consists of 15 residues. Germline trimming cut 4 bases from V and 4 bases from J; bases unmatched to any gene: 9. Written as DNA, the CDR3 is TGTGCCAGTAGTACAAGGACAGGCATCTTCACTGAAGCTTTCTTT. This encodes CASSTRTGIFTEAFF.

The J gene is TRBJ2-7, the V gene TRBV4-2, with 8 bases matching TRBD2. The CDR3 has 15 residues. The germline gives CDR1 LGHNA, CDR2 YNFKEQ. Trimming took 3 bases from V and 3 from J; bases not matched to a gene: 7. CDR3 sequence reads: CASSHRAGGVYEQYF. The DNA of the CDR3 is TGTGCCAGCAGCCACCGAGCCGGGGGGGTCTACGAGCAGTACTTC.

This chain uses TRBV3-1 (or the pseudogene TRBV3-2) with TRBJ2-2; 7 bases fit TRBD2. From germline, CDR1 is LGHDT and CDR2 YNNKEL (reference sequence). Trimming cost V 4 bases and J 7 bases; bases outside gene matches: 18. The CDR3 loop spans 18 amino acids. CDR3 region: CASSLIVSSGVTGGELFF. CDR3 sequence (DNA): TGTGCCAGCAGCCTAATAGTGAGCAGCGGGGTGACGGGCGGGGAGCTGTTTTTT.

This chain joins TRBV20-1 and TRBJ2-7, with D possibly being TRBD1 or TRBD2 (5 bases each). Trimming cost V 3 bases and J 3 bases, with 18 bases left between them. The CDR3 sequence is 15 residues long. The germline gives CDR1 DFQATT, CDR2 SNEGSKA (reference sequence). The CDR3 sequence: CSASVLGRQHYEQYF. CDR3 nucleotide sequence: TGCAGTGCTAGTGTGTTAGGGAGACAGCACTACGAGCAGTACTTC.

This sequence joins TRBV3-1 (or the pseudogene TRBV3-2) and TRBJ1-1, with unresolved D. Trimming shortened V by 6 bases and J by 4 bases, and 15 bases separated the two germline ends. Looked up from germline, CDR1 is LGHDT and CDR2 is YNNKEL (reference sequence). The CDR3 is 14 amino acids. The CDR3 loop is CASRSPIAGTEAFF. The CDR3 DNA reads TGTGCCAGCAGGTCACCAATCGCGGGCACTGAAGCTTTCTTT.

The chain employs TRBV9 and TRBJ2-2; TRBD1 agrees at 7 bases. The CDR3 consists of 16 residues. J lost 0 bases, V lost 6 bases, and 8 bases had no gene match. Germline-derived CDR1 and CDR2 are SGDLS and YYNGEE. CDR3 amino acids: CASTRTGTANTGELFF. The CDR3 DNA reads as TGTGCCAGCACCCGAACCGGGACAGCGAACACCGGGGAGCTGTTTTTT. Filled out from reference TRBV9 and TRBJ2-2, the complete variable domain reads DSGVTQTPKHLITATGQRVTLRCSPRSGDLSVYWYQQSLDQGLQFLIQYYNGEERAKGNILERFSAQQFPDLHSELNLSSLELGDSALYFCASTRTGTANTGELFFGEGSRLTVL.

The J gene is TRBJ1-1, the V gene TRBV5-5, with D perhaps TRBD1 (6 bases). This CDR3 comprises 14 residues. Trimming took off 4 bases at V and 2 bases at J, with 12 bases between the two ends. Germline CDR1 and CDR2: SGHKS and YYEKEE (reference sequence). CDR3 DNA: TGTGCCAGCAGCGGAGACAGGACAAACACTGAAGCTTTCTTT. The encoded protein is CASSGDRTNTEAFF. The whole variable domain, remainder taken from reference TRBV5-5 and TRBJ1-1, is DAGVTQSPTHLIKTRGQQVTLRCSPISGHKSVSWYQQVLGQGPQFIFQYYEKEERGRGNFPDRFSARQFPNYSSELNVNALLLGDSALYLCASSGDRTNTEAFFGQGTRLTVV.

The chain links TRBV6-5 to TRBJ2-5; D not certain. Germline V gene data show CDR1 as MNHEY and CDR2 as SVGAGI. V was clipped by 6 bases and J by 4 bases, with 15 bases between them. This CDR3 region has 14 residues. The CDR3 DNA reads as TGTGCCAGCAGCGGAGCAGGCGGCCCAGAGACCCAGTACTTC. Translating it yields CASSGAGGPETQYF.